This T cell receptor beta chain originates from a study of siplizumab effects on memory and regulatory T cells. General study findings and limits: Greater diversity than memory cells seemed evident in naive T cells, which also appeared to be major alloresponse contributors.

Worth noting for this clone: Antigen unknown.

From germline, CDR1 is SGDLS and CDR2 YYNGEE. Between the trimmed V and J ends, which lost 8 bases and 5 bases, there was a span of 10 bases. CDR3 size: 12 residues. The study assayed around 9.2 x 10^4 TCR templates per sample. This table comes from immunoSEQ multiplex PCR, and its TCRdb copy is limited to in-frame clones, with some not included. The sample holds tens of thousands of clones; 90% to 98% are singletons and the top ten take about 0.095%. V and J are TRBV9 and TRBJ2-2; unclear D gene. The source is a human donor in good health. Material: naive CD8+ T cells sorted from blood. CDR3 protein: CASSHGTGELFF. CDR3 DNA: TGTGCCAGTAGTCACGGAACCGGGGAGCTGTTTTTT.